This TCR beta chain is drawn from a study of blood T cell repertoires in COVID-19 (dated by TCRdb to the early 2020s). For context, the study as a whole: The collaborator samples originated in the United States, Italy and Spain and spanned the acute and convalescent phases of COVID-19. The material from the prospective study consisted of cDNA or gDNA derived from T cells, B-cell-depleted T cells, or PBMCs. The dataset comprised deeply sampled blood TCRbeta repertoires from subjects exposed to, actively infected with, or recovered from COVID-19. The repertoires were made available in a free public database intended to serve as a resource for research on the immune response to SARS-CoV-2. Samples were obtained from the ongoing ImmuneRACE study (first 160 participants) and from 950 to 1,500 subjects provided by 6 global collaborators. Nearly every sample came with metadata listing a de-identified subject ID, COVID-19 status, age in years and sex. Where HLA class I and class II types were available, the types were taken from metadata supplied by the sample provider, not from assay-based typing.

The cysteine opens and the phenylalanine closes a CDR3 of 15 amino acids. Only the CDR3 DNA is retained, 45 bases long and in frame from the first base. CDR1 and CDR2 were assigned from the germline V gene (reference sequence) as LGHDT and YNNKEL. V trim: 3 bases; J trim: 0 bases; unmatched bases: 4. Turning to this clone: This receptor's antigen is unknown. Nothing much larger sits one base from this clone, and base qualities are not available.

TCRbeta CDR3 regions were amplified from genomic DNA using the immunoSEQ Assay, a bias-controlled multiplex PCR. In the original analysis: The number of nucleated cells in each sample was estimated by amplification of reference gene primers within the assay. Sequence reads were collapsed and filtered to measure the absolute abundance of every unique TCRbeta CDR3 rearrangement. For each sample, productive Simpson clonality was calculated by taking the square root of Simpson's diversity index across productive rearrangements. Entries here come from immuneACCESS through TCRdb and include only in-frame sequences with V and J called. Some clones fail to appear in such tables; in the studies checked, an unresolved V gene covers under half of the shortfall, and the cause of the remainder is unknown. V, J and clone size were drawn from that table, and D and trimming were deduced from the DNA. The table for this sample lists around 250,000 clones; 91% of them were counted only once. 0.95% to 1.5% of the sample goes to the ten largest clones.

General study outcomes and caveats: The amount of clinical and demographic metadata varied by source and participant and was provided uncurated.

Enrolling through a virtual design, the prospective study's participants ranged in age from about 18 to 89 years and lived across around 25 United States geographic areas. In the prospective study, participants were assigned to cohorts based on the clinical history participants reported in a screening survey and a study questionnaire. In the prospective study, mobile phlebotomists collected whole blood, serum and a nasopharyngeal or oropharyngeal swab from each participant. Participants in the prospective study had the option to provide additional blood draws and questionnaires over a roughly 2-month period. Blood samples from the prospective study were shipped frozen or at room temperature prior to DNA extraction.

This sequence originates from a human donor in a cohort exposed to, infected with or recovered from COVID-19 (not recorded which). The donor label of this sample is uncertain. Here the chain combines TRBV3-1 (or the pseudogene TRBV3-2) and TRBJ1-2; 7 central nucleotides agree with TRBD1. Sequenced: PBMCs or T cells enriched from blood (not recorded which). The DNA sequence is TGTGCCAGCAGCCAGATAGACAGGGCTAACTATGGCTACACCTTC. This translates into CASSQIDRANYGYTF.